The 31 T cell receptor beta chains given below trace back to one sample, sequenced in a study of memory CD4+ T cells and cytomegalovirus serostatus (dated by TCRdb to the late 2010s). A FACSAria II was used to sort memory CD4+ T cells, defined as single viable CD3+CD4+CD8-CD45RO+ cells. The method behind the library was the immunoSEQ multiplex PCR assay. The immuneACCESS repertoire file appears here via TCRdb, limited to in-frame rearrangements. These files lack a portion of the clones; in checked studies, under half of the deficit traces to unresolved V genes, and the cause of the others is not known. The sample table records 50,000 to 70,000 clones; 60% to 75% of these occur just once. The ten biggest clones cover approximately 2.6% of the sample. The sequenced material came from memory CD4+ T cells from blood. The receptors here all came from an adult in good health and CMV-seropositive.

This clone was detected only once. The chain links TRBV5-4 to TRBJ2-1; TRBD1 or TRBD2 may be the D gene (5 bases each). CDR1 and CDR2 from the germline V gene are SGHNT and YYREEE (reference sequence). Trimming took off 4 bases at V and 6 bases at J, with 17 bases between the two ends. CDR3 length: 15 residues. CDR3 protein: CASSPGTETFNEQFF. In DNA form, the CDR3 reads TGTGCCAGCAGCCCCGGGACCGAAACGTTCAATGAGCAGTTCTTC. Complete variable domain (other parts from reference TRBV5-4 and TRBJ2-1): ETGVTQSPTHLIKTRGQQVTLRCSSQSGHNTVSWYQQALGQGPQFIFQYYREEENGRGNFPPRFSGLQFPNYSSELNVNALELDDSALYLCASSPGTETFNEQFFGPGTRLTVL.

The chain is built from TRBV5-1 and TRBJ2-1, with 10 nucleotides matching TRBD1. This CDR3 has 13 amino acids. V lost 8 bases to trimming and J lost 7 bases; unmatched junction nucleotides: 6. Germline V gene data show CDR1 as SGHRS and CDR2 as YFSETQ. The CDR3 spells CASRDRGGNEQFF. CDR3 in DNA: TGCGCCAGTAGGGACAGGGGAGGTAATGAGCAGTTCTTC.

This rearrangement joins TRBV10-3 to TRBJ1-1, with 7 nucleotides matching TRBD1. Germline CDR1 reads ENHRY; CDR2 reads SYGVKD. V lost 3 bases to trimming and J lost 5 bases; unmatched junction nucleotides: 9. CDR3 length: 15 residues. Here the CDR3 DNA reads TGTGCCATCAGTGACTCCAACAGGGGTGGTACTGAAGCTTTCTTT. This encodes CAISDSNRGGTEAFF.

The rearrangement uses TRBV25-1 and TRBJ2-2, with 9 bases aligning to TRBD1. Germline trimming cut 6 bases from V and 4 bases from J; bases unmatched to any gene: 6. The CDR3 contains 15 residues. The germline V gene encodes CDR1 MGHDK and CDR2 SYGVNS. The CDR3 reads CASSVRGQGTGELFF. CDR3 bases: TGTGCCAGCAGCGTTAGGGGACAGGGCACCGGGGAGCTGTTTTTT.

The chain links TRBV7-3 to TRBJ2-2; D is unclear. V shed 5 bases and J shed 0 bases, with 7 bases lying between them. This CDR3 is built from 14 residues. CDR1 and CDR2 (germline): SGHTA, FQGTGA. The CDR3 sequence: CASSPTANTGELFF. DNA of the CDR3: TGTGCCAGCAGCCCGACGGCGAACACCGGGGAGCTGTTTTTT.

The chain couples TRBV28 to TRBJ2-6; tentatively, D is TRBD2 (6 bases). Trimming took 6 bases from V and 0 from J, leaving 12 bases between them. In germline, CDR1 is MDHEN, CDR2 SYDVKM. This CDR3 has 16 residues. CDR3 in amino acids: CASSTGLFSGANVLTF. The CDR3 DNA reads as TGTGCCAGCAGCACGGGACTGTTCTCTGGGGCCAACGTCCTGACTTTC.

This chain uses TRBV7-2 with TRBJ2-7; 7 bases fit TRBD2. This CDR3 contains 15 residues. J was trimmed by 4 bases and V by 5 bases; bases with no gene match: 11. Germline CDR1 reads SGHTA; CDR2 reads FQGNSA. CDR3 DNA: TGTGCCAGCAGCCCGGGGAGGACTAGAGTTTACGAGCAGTACTTC. Encoded protein: CASSPGRTRVYEQYF.

The chain has TRBV14 and TRBJ2-2; D is unresolved. V gave up 0 bases and J gave up 7 bases, with 6 bases separating them. Germline V gives CDR1 SGHDN, CDR2 FVKESK. CDR3 length: 13 residues. Here the CDR3 DNA reads TGTGCCAGCAGCCAAGATCTACACGGGGAGCTGTTTTTT. It encodes CASSQDLHGELFF. The full variable domain, its missing parts supplied by reference TRBV14 and TRBJ2-2, is EAGVTQFPSHSVIEKGQTVTLRCDPISGHDNLYWYRRVMGKEIKFLLHFVKESKQDESGMPNNRFLAERTGGTYSTLKVQPAELEDSGVYFCASSQDLHGELFFGEGSRLTVL.

This clone was detected a few times. The gene calls are TRBV18 and TRBJ1-2; perhaps TRBD1 as D (5 bases). Germline V lookup: CDR1 KGHSH, CDR2 LQKENI. The CDR3 runs 17 residues. Trimming left V 3 bases short and J 6 bases short, with 23 bases between. The CDR3 here is CASSPLEGPFGADGYTF. CDR3 DNA sequence: TGTGCCAGCTCACCTCTGGAGGGCCCTTTCGGGGCTGATGGCTACACCTTC.

The chain joins TRBV6-6 to TRBJ1-1, with 8 bases aligning to TRBD1. The germline V gene has CDR1 MNHNY and CDR2 SVGAGI (reference sequence). The CDR3 length is 13 residues. The V segment lost 7 bases and the J segment 1 base; nucleotides outside the gene matches: 2. The CDR3 region is CASIQGANTEAFF. In DNA form, the CDR3 reads TGTGCCAGCATCCAGGGGGCGAACACTGAAGCTTTCTTT.

The V gene is TRBV9, the J gene TRBJ1-2; no reliable D call. V gave up 3 bases and J gave up 8 bases, with 17 bases separating them. CDR1 SGDLS and CDR2 YYNGEE come from the germline V gene. CDR3 length equals 14 residues. The CDR3 spells CASSAGRSLLGYTF. The CDR3 bases are TGTGCCAGCAGCGCCGGACGGAGCCTTTTGGGCTACACCTTC.

There are a few counts of this clone. The chain recombines TRBV5-4 with TRBJ2-3, with 7 bases fitting TRBD2. The CDR3 covers 15 residues. V was pared by 5 bases and J by 2 bases, with 8 bases of the junction left unmatched. Germline V CDR1 and CDR2: SGHNT, YYREEE (reference sequence). CDR3: CASSARDYDTDTQYF. Here the CDR3 DNA reads TGTGCCAGCAGTGCCCGGGACTACGACACAGATACGCAGTATTTT.

Here the CDR3 DNA reads TGTGCCAGCAGCCCCGACGGCGGGGTCCGGGAACAGTACTTC. Translation: CASSPDGGVREQYF. This chain links TRBV7-2 with TRBJ2-7, with D possibly being TRBD2 (6 bases). Trimming shortened V by 5 bases and J by 10 bases, and 21 bases separated the two germline ends. Germline CDR1 SGHTA, CDR2 FQGNSA. This CDR3 has 14 amino acids.

The chain links TRBV6-5 to TRBJ1-2, with 8 nucleotides matching TRBD1. J gave up 6 bases and V 8 bases, and 8 bases lay outside the gene matches. The germline gives CDR1 MNHEY, CDR2 SVGAGI. The CDR3 sequence is 13 residues long. The CDR3 reads CASQPQGADGYTF. Written as DNA, the CDR3 is TGTGCCAGCCAACCCCAGGGGGCCGATGGCTACACCTTC.

V gene TRBV5-6 combines with J gene TRBJ2-3; 7 nucleotides match TRBD1. The CDR3 sequence is 14 residues long. Germline V gene sequence: CDR1 SGHDT, CDR2 YYEEEE. V was clipped by 1 base and J by 4 bases; unmatched bases: 3. CDR3 sequence reads: CASSLRTGADTQYF. Written as DNA, the CDR3 is TGTGCCAGCAGCTTGAGGACAGGTGCAGATACGCAGTATTTT.

This rearrangement joins TRBV19 to TRBJ1-1; 10 bases agree with TRBD1. This CDR3 has 14 residues. J was trimmed by 3 bases and V by 6 bases; bases with no gene match: 4. The germline V gene encodes CDR1 LNHDA and CDR2 SQIVND (reference sequence). This CDR3 is CASRRDRGYTEAFF. CDR3 nucleotide sequence: TGTGCCAGTAGAAGGGACAGGGGATACACTGAAGCTTTCTTT.

In this sample, this clone turned up a few times. The rearrangement joins TRBV2 to TRBJ1-1, with a weak D call TRBD1 (5 bases). V lost 5 bases and J 7 bases, leaving 11 bases between the germline ends. Germline V gives CDR1 SNHLY, CDR2 FYNNEI. This CDR3 is built from 12 residues. The CDR3 sequence is CASSTGQGEAFF. DNA of the CDR3: TGTGCCAGCAGTACAGGCCAGGGTGAAGCTTTCTTT.

This rearrangement joins TRBV2 to TRBJ1-5, with 9 positions matching TRBD1. Germline V CDR1 and CDR2: SNHLY, FYNNEI. The ends lost 3 bases at V and 6 bases at J; junction bases unmatched: 6. This CDR3 has 15 residues. This chain's CDR3 is CASSEGQGMAQPQHF. CDR3 coding DNA: TGTGCCAGCAGTGAGGGACAGGGAATGGCTCAGCCCCAGCATTTT.

The J gene is TRBJ2-2, the V gene TRBV4-2; D gene uncertain. In germline, CDR1 is LGHNA, CDR2 YNFKEQ. V shed 4 bases and J shed 0 bases, with 12 bases lying between them. There are 16 residues in the CDR3. The CDR3 nucleotides are TGTGCCAGCAGCCCCGCCGACTTCCCGAACACCGGGGAGCTGTTTTTT. Protein: CASSPADFPNTGELFF.

The chain joins TRBV27 to TRBJ1-1; 7 bases align to TRBD1. Per the germline V gene, CDR1 is MNHEY and CDR2 is SMNVEV (reference sequence). Germline trimming cut 8 bases from V and 5 bases from J; bases unmatched to any gene: 8. This CDR3 region has 13 residues. The CDR3 loop reads CASGLTGETEAFF. CDR3 DNA sequence: TGTGCCAGCGGGCTTACAGGGGAGACTGAAGCTTTCTTT.

The chain links TRBV5-5 to TRBJ2-3; D might be TRBD2 (6 bases). Trimming removed 4 bases from V and 0 bases from J, with 12 bases in between. CDR3 length: 15 amino acids. The germline CDR1 and CDR2 sequences are SGHKS and YYEKEE (reference sequence). CDR3 in amino acids: CASSPLATSTDTQYF. The CDR3 DNA follows: TGTGCCAGCAGCCCTCTAGCGACTAGCACAGATACGCAGTATTTT.

The gene calls are TRBV7-8 and TRBJ2-3; D gene ambiguous. V gave up 2 bases and J gave up 3 bases, with 9 bases separating them. Germline lookup yields CDR1 SGHVS and CDR2 FQNEAQ. The length of the CDR3 is 14 residues. The CDR3 DNA follows: TGTGCCAGCAGCTTAACGCCCGCTACAGATACGCAGTATTTT. Translated, it gives CASSLTPATDTQYF.

The rearrangement uses TRBV7-8 and TRBJ2-7; D not certain. This CDR3 is 15 amino acids long. Germline V gives CDR1 SGHVS, CDR2 FQNEAQ. V shed 1 base and J shed 2 bases, with 12 bases lying between them. DNA of the CDR3: TGTGCCAGCAGCTTAGTTCCAAGCGCTGCCTACGAGCAGTACTTC. This encodes CASSLVPSAAYEQYF.

V gene TRBV6-5 combines with J gene TRBJ2-4; 7 bases are a match to TRBD1. CDR3 length: 13 residues. CDR1 is MNHEY, CDR2 SVGAGI, per germline. V trimming: 10 bases; J trimming: 7 bases; junction bases outside the gene matches: 10. The CDR3 here is CATQSTGANIQYF. The CDR3, as DNA: TGTGCCACCCAGAGCACAGGGGCGAACATTCAGTACTTC.

CDR3 protein: CASSQIRSPGLADQETQYF. The CDR3 DNA reads as TGTGCCAGCAGCCAGATAAGATCCCCGGGACTAGCGGACCAAGAGACCCAGTACTTC. This chain links TRBV4-2 with TRBJ2-5; TRBD2 matches 11 bases. The J segment lost 0 bases and the V segment lost 3 bases, leaving 12 bases of the junction unmatched. Germline values: CDR1 LGHNA, CDR2 YNFKEQ. The CDR3 is 19 amino acids.

The V gene is TRBV7-9, the J gene TRBJ2-7; 8 bases are a match to TRBD2. The CDR3 is 15 residues long. Germline V gene sequence: CDR1 SEHNR, CDR2 FQNEAQ (reference sequence). The trim removed 3 bases at V and 5 bases at J, leaving 9 bases unmatched. The CDR3 DNA follows: TGTGCCAGCAGCTTTGGGGGACTAGATTCCCACGAGCAGTACTTC. Translation: CASSFGGLDSHEQYF. Full variable domain (missing parts from reference TRBV7-9 and TRBJ2-7): DTGVSQNPRHKITKRGQNVTFRCDPISEHNRLYWYRQTLGQGPEFLTYFQNEAQLEKSRLLSDRFSAERPKGSFSTLEIQRTEQGDSAMYLCASSFGGLDSHEQYFGPGTRLTVT.

The J gene is TRBJ1-4, the V gene TRBV5-5, with 7 positions matching TRBD1. V lost 4 bases to trimming and J lost 6 bases; unmatched junction nucleotides: 9. The germline gives CDR1 SGHKS, CDR2 YYEKEE (reference sequence). The CDR3 has 15 amino acids. CDR3 sequence (DNA): TGTGCCAGCAGCATGAACAGGGGAATTGATGAAAAACTGTTTTTT. It specifies CASSMNRGIDEKLFF.

This clone was picked up a small number of times. The chain recombines TRBV10-3 with TRBJ2-6; 7 nucleotides align to TRBD1. The CDR3 is 17 amino acids. V was clipped by 6 bases and J by 0 bases; unmatched bases: 8. The germline gives CDR1 ENHRY, CDR2 SYGVKD. The CDR3 spells CAIRPPGQSSGANVLTF. The DNA of the CDR3 is TGTGCCATCAGGCCACCGGGACAGAGCTCTGGGGCCAACGTCCTGACTTTC.

This rearrangement joins TRBV7-2 to TRBJ1-1; D call uncertain. The CDR3 loop spans 13 amino acids. Trimming took off 4 bases at V and 0 bases at J, with 6 bases between the two ends. From germline, CDR1 is SGHTA and CDR2 FQGNSA. CDR3 region: CASSSQMNTEAFF. The CDR3 coding sequence is TGTGCCAGCAGCTCCCAAATGAACACTGAAGCTTTCTTT.

The chain links TRBV27 to TRBJ1-1, with a possible D match to TRBD1 (6 bases). V lost 4 bases and J lost 0, with 18 bases in between. Germline assignment: CDR1 MNHEY and CDR2 SMNVEV (reference sequence). The CDR3 is 17 amino acids. The CDR3 DNA is TGTGCCAGCAGTTACCGGACAGTCCTCGGGGTGAACACTGAAGCTTTCTTT. It yields the protein CASSYRTVLGVNTEAFF.

The V gene is TRBV29-1, the J gene TRBJ1-2; D not resolved. The CDR3 totals 14 residues. From germline, CDR1 is SQVTM and CDR2 ANQGSEA. Trimming pared 6 bases from V and 6 bases from J, leaving 20 bases between. The CDR3 DNA follows: TGCAGCGTCCCGCCCGTATCTGGAAATGATGGCTACACCTTC. Translating it yields CSVPPVSGNDGYTF.